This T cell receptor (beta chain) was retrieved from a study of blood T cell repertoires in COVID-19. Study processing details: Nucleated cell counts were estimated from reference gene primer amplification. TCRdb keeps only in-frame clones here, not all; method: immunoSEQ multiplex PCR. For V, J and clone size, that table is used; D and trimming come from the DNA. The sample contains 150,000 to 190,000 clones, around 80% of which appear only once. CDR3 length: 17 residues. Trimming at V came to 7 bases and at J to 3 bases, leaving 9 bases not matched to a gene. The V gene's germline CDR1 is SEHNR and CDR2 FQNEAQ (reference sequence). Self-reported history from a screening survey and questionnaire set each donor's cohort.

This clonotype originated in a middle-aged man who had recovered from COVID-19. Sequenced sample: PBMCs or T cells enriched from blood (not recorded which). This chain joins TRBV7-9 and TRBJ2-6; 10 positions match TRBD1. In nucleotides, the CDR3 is TGTGCCAGCAACCCGGGACAGGGGATTTATGGGGCCAACGTCCTGACTTTC. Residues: CASNPGQGIYGANVLTF. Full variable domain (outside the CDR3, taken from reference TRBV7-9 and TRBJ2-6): DTGVSQNPRHKITKRGQNVTFRCDPISEHNRLYWYRQTLGQGPEFLTYFQNEAQLEKSRLLSDRFSAERPKGSFSTLEIQRTEQGDSAMYLCASNPGQGIYGANVLTFGAGSRLTVL.